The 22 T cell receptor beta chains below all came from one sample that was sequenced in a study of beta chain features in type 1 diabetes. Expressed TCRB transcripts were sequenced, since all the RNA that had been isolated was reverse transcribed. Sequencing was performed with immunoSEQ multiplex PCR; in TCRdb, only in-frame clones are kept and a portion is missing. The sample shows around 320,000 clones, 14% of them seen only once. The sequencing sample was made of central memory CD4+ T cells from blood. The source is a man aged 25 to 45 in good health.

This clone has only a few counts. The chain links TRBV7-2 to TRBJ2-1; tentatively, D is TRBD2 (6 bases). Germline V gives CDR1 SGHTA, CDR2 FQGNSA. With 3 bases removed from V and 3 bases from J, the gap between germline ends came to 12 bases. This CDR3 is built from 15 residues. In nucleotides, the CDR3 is TGTGCCAGCAGCTTCAGCGCGGACTACTACAATGAGCAGTTCTTC. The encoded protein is CASSFSADYYNEQFF. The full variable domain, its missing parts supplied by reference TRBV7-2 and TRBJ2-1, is GAGVSQSPSNKVTEKGKDVELRCDPISGHTALYWYRQSLGQGLEFLIYFQGNSAPDKSGLPSDRFSAERTGGSVSTLTIQRTQQEDSAVYLCASSFSADYYNEQFFGPGTRLTVL.

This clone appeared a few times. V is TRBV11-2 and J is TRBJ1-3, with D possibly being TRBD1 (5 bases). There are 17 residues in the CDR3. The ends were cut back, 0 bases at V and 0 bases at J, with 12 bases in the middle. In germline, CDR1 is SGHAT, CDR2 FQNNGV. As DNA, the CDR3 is TGTGCCAGCAGCTTAGAGTTGGACACCGTCTCTGGAAACACCATATATTTT. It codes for CASSLELDTVSGNTIYF. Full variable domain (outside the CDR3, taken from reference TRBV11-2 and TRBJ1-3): EAGVAQSPRYKIIEKRQSVAFWCNPISGHATLYWYQQILGQGPKLLIQFQNNGVVDDSQLPKDRFSAERLKGVDSTLKIQPAKLEDSAVYLCASSLELDTVSGNTIYFGEGSWLTVV.

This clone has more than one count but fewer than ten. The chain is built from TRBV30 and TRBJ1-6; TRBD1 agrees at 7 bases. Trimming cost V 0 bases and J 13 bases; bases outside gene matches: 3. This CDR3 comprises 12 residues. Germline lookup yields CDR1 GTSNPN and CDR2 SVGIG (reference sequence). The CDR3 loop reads CAWSVRRGPLHF. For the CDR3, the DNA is TGTGCCTGGAGTGTACGCAGGGGGCCCCTCCACTTT.

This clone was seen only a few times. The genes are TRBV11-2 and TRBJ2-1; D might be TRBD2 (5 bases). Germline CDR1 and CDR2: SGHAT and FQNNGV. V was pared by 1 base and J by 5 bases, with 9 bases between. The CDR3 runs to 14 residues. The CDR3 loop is CASSLVAGHNEQFF. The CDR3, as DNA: TGTGCCAGCAGCTTAGTTGCGGGCCACAATGAGCAGTTCTTC.

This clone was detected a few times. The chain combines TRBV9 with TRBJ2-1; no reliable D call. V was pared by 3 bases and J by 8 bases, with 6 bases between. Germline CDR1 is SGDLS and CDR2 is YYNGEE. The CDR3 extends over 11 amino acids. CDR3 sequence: CASSGWDEQFF. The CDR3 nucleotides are TGTGCCAGCAGCGGATGGGATGAGCAGTTCTTC. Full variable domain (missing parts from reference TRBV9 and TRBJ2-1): DSGVTQTPKHLITATGQRVTLRCSPRSGDLSVYWYQQSLDQGLQFLIQYYNGEERAKGNILERFSAQQFPDLHSELNLSSLELGDSALYFCASSGWDEQFFGPGTRLTVL.

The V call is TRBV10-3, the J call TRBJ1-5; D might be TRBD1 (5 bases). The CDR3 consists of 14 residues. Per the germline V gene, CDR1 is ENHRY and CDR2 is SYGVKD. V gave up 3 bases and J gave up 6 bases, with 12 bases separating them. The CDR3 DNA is TGTGCCATCAGTGACAGGGACGGCGGTCAGCCCCAGCATTTT. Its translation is CAISDRDGGQPQHF.

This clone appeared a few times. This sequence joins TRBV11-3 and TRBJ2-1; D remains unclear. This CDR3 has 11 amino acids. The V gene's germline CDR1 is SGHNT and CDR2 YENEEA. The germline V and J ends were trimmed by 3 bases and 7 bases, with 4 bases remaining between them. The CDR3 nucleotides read TGTGCCAGCAGCTTGGGGAATGAGCAGTTCTTC. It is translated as CASSLGNEQFF.

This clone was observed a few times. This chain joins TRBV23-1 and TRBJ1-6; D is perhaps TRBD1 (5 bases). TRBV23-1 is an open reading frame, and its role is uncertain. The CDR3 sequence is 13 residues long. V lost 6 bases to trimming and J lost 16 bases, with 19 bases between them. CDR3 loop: CASSQEGGEALHF. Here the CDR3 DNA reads TGCGCCAGCAGCCAAGAGGGAGGGGAAGCTCTCCACTTT.

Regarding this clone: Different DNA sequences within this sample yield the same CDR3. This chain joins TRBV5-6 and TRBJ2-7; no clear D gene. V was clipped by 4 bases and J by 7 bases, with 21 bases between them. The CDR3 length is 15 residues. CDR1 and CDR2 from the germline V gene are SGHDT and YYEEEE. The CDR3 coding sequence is TGTGCCAGCAGCATCGATGGTCGAGTTACGGGTGAGCAGTACTTC. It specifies CASSIDGRVTGEQYF.

The DNA for the CDR3 is TGCGCCAGCAGCTGGGGGACTAGCGGGAGGAGATGGGAGACCCAGTACTTC. Protein: CASSWGTSGRRWETQYF. The chain couples TRBV5-1 to TRBJ2-5; 15 nucleotides align to TRBD2. The CDR3 runs 17 residues. Unmatched junction bases numbered 8, after V lost 3 bases and J lost 5 bases. CDR1 and CDR2 from the germline V gene are SGHRS and YFSETQ. Variable domain in full (rest from reference TRBV5-1 and TRBJ2-5): KAGVTQTPRYLIKTRGQQVTLSCSPISGHRSVSWYQQTPGQGLQFLFEYFSETQRNKGNFPGRFSGRQFSNSRSEMNVSTLELGDSALYLCASSWGTSGRRWETQYFGPGTRLLVL.

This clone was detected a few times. CDR3 coding DNA: TGCGCCAGCAGCCCGAGATTTGGAGAGACCCAGTACTTC. Amino acids: CASSPRFGETQYF. This chain links TRBV4-1 with TRBJ2-5; no firm D call. Trimming took off 4 bases at V and 4 bases at J, with 10 bases between the two ends. The V gene's germline CDR1 is MGHRA and CDR2 YSYEKL. The CDR3 length is 13 residues.

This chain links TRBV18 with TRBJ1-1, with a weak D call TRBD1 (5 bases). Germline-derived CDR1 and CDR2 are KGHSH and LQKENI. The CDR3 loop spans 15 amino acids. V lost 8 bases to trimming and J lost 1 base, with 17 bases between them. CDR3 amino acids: CASRLGGKPNTEAFF. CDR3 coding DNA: TGTGCCAGCCGGCTGGGGGGGAAACCGAACACTGAAGCTTTCTTT. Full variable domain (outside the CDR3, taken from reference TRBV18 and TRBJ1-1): NAGVMQNPRHLVRRRGQEARLRCSPMKGHSHVYWYRQLPEEGLKFMVYLQKENIIDESGMPKERFSAEFPKEGPSILRIQQVVRGDSAAYFCASRLGGKPNTEAFFGQGTRLTVV.

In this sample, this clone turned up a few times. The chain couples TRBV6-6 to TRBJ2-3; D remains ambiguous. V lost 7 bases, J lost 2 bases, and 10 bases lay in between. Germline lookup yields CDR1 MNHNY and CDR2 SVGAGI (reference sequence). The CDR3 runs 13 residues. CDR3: CASTSGPTDTQYF. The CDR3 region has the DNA TGTGCCAGCACCTCCGGGCCCACAGATACGCAGTATTTT.

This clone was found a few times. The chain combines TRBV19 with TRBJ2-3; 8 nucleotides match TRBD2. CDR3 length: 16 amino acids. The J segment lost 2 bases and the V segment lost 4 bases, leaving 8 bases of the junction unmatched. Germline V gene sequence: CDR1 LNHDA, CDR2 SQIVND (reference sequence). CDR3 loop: CASSTPGGRDTDTQYF. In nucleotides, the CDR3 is TGTGCCAGTAGTACCCCGGGGGGGAGGGACACAGATACGCAGTATTTT. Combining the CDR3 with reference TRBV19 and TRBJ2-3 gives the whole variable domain DGGITQSPKYLFRKEGQNVTLSCEQNLNHDAMYWYRQDPGQGLRLIYYSQIVNDFQKGDIAEGYSVSREKKESFPLTVTSAQKNPTAFYLCASSTPGGRDTDTQYFGPGTRLTVL.

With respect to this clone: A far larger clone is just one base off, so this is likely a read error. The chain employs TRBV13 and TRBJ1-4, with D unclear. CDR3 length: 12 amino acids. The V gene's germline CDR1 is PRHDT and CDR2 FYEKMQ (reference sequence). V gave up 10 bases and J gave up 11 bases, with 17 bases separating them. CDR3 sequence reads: CAISVLPGKLFF. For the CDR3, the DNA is TGTGCCATCTCGGTTCTACCTGGGAAACTGTTTTTT. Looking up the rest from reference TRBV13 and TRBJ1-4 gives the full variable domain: AAGVIQSPRHLIKEKRETATLKCYPIPRHDTVYWYQQGPGQDPQFLISFYEKMQSDKGSIPDRFSAQQFSDYHSELNMSSLELGDSALYFCAISVLPGKLFFGSGTQLSVL.

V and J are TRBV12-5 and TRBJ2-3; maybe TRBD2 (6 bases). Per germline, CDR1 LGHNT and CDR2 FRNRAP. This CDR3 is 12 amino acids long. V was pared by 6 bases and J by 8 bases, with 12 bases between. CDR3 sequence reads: CASGLSGLTQYF. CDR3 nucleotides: TGTGCTAGTGGCCTATCGGGACTTACGCAGTATTTT.

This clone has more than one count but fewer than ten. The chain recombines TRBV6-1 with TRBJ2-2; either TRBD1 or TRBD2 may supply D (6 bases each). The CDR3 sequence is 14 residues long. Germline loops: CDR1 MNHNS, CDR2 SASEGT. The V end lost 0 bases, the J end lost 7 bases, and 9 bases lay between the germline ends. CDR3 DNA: TGTGCCAGCAGTGAAGCTAGGGGGGTCGGGGAGCTGTTTTTT. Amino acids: CASSEARGVGELFF.

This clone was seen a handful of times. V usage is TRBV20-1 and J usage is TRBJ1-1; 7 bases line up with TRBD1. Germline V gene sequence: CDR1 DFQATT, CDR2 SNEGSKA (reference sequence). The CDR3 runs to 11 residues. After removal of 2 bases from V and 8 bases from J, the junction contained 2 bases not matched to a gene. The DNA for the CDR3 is TGCAGTGCTAGAACACAGGGGGAAGCTTTCTTT. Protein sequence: CSARTQGEAFF.

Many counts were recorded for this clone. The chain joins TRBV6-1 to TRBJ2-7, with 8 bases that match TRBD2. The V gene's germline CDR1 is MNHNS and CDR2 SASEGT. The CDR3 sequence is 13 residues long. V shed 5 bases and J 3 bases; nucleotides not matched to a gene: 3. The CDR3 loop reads CASSTRGGYEQYV. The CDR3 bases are TGTGCCAGCAGTACCCGGGGGGGCTACGAGCAGTACGTC.

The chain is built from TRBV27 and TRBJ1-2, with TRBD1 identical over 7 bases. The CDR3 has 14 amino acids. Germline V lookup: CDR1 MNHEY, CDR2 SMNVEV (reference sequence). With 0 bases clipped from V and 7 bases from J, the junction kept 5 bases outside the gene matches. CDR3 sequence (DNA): TGTGCCAGCAGTTTATCAGGGGGCGCATTTGGCTACACCTTC. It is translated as CASSLSGGAFGYTF.

DNA of the CDR3: TGTGCCAGCAGCCAATCCCTCGGCACTGAAGCTTTCTTT. This sequence encodes CASSQSLGTEAFF. The rearrangement joins TRBV4-2 to TRBJ1-1; no reliable D call. Germline values: CDR1 LGHNA, CDR2 YNFKEQ. V lost 2 bases and J 4 bases, leaving 8 bases between the germline ends. The CDR3 is made up of 13 amino acids.

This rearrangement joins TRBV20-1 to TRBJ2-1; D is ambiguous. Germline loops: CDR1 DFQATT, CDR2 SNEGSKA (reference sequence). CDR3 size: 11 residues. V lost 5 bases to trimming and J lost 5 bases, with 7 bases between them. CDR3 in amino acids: CSARTNNEQFF. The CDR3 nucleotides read TGCAGTGCTCGGACGAACAATGAGCAGTTCTTC.